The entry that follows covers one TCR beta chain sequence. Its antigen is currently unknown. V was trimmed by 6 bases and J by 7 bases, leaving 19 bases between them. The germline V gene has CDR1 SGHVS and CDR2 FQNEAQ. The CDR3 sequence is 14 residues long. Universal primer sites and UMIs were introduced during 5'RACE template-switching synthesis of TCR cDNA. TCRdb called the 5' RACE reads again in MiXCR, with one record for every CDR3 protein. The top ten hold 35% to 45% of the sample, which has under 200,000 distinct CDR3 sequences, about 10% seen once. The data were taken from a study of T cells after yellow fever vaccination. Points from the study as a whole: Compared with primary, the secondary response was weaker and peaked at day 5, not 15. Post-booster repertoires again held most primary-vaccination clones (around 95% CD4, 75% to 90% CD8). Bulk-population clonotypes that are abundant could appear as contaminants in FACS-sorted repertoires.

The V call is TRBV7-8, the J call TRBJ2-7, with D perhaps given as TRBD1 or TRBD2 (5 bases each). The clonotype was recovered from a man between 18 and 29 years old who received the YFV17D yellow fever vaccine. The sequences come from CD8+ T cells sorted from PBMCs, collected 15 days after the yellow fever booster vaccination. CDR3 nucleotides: TGTGCCAGCAGTCGAGGGGTCGGAGAGTTAGAGCAGTACTTC. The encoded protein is CASSRGVGELEQYF.